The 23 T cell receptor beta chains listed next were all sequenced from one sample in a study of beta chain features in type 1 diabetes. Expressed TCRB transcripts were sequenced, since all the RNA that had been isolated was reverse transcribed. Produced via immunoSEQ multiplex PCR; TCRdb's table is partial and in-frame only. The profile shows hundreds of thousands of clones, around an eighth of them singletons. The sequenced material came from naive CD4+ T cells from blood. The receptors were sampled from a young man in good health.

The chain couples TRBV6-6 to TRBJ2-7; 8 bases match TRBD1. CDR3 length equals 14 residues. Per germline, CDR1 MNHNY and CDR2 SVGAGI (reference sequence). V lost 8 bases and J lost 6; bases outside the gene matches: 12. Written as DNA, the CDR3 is TGTGCCAGCGCAAGGGACAGGTTCCCTCGCGAGCAGTACTTC. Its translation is CASARDRFPREQYF.

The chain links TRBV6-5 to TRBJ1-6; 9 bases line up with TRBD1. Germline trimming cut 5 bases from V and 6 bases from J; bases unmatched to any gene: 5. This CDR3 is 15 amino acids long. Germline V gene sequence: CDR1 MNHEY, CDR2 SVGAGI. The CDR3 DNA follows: TGTGCCAGCAGTCCGGCGGACAGGGGTAATTCACCCCTCCACTTT. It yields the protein CASSPADRGNSPLHF.

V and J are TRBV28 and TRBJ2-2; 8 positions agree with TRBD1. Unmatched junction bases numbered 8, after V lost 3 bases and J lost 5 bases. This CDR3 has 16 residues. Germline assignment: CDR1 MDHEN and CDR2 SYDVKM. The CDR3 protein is CASSFLGTGRTGELFF. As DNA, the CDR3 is TGTGCCAGCAGTTTCCTTGGGACAGGAAGGACCGGGGAGCTGTTTTTT.

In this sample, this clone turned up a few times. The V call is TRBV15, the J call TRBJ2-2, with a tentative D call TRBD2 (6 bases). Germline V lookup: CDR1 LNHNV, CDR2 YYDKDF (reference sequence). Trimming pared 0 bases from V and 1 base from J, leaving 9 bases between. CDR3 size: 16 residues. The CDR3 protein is CATSRERRENTGELFF. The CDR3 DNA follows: TGTGCCACCAGCAGAGAACGGCGGGAGAACACCGGGGAGCTGTTTTTT.

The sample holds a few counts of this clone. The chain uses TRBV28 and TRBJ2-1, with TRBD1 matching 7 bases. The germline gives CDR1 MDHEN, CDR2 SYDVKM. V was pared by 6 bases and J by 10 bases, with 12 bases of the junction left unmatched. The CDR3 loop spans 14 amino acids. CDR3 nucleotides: TGTGCCAGCAGGCCACAGGGGTATACAATGGAGCAGTTCTTC. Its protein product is CASRPQGYTMEQFF.

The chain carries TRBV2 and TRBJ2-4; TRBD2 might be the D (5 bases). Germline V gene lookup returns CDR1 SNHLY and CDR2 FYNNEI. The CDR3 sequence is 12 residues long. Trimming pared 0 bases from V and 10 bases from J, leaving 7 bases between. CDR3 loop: CASSEAPGIQYF. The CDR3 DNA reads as TGTGCCAGCAGTGAAGCCCCGGGGATTCAGTACTTC.

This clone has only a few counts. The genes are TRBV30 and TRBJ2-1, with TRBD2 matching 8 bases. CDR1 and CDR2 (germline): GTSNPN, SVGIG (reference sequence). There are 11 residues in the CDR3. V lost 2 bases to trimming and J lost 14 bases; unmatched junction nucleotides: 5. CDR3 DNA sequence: TGTGCCTGGAGTACCGGGACTAGGGAGTTCTTC. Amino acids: CAWSTGTREFF.

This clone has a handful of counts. In DNA, the CDR3 is TGTGCCAGCACTCCGGGACAGTCACCGGGGCCCCAGCATTTT. It is translated as CASTPGQSPGPQHF. This chain uses TRBV28 with TRBJ1-5; the match to TRBD1 covers 7 bases. This CDR3 is 14 amino acids long. CDR1 and CDR2 (germline): MDHEN, SYDVKM. J was trimmed by 9 bases and V by 7 bases; bases with no gene match: 12.

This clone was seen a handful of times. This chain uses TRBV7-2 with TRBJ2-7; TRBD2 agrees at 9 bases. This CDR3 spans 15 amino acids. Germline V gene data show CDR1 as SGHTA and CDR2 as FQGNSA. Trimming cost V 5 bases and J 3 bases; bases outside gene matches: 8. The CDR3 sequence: CASSIHSGRGYEQYF. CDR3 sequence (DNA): TGTGCCAGCAGCATACATAGCGGGAGAGGCTACGAGCAGTACTTC.

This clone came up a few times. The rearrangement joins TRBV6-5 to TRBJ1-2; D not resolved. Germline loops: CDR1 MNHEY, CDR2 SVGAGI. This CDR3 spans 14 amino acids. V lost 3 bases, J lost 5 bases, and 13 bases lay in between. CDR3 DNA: TGTGCCAGCAGTTATTATGGCGGAGGATATGGCTACACCTTC. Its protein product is CASSYYGGGYGYTF.

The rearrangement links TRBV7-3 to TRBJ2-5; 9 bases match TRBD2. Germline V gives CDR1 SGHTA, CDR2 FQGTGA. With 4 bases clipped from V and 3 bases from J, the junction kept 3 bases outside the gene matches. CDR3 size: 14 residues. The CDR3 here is CASSSSGTEETQYF. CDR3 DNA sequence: TGTGCCAGCAGCTCTAGCGGGACCGAAGAGACCCAGTACTTC.

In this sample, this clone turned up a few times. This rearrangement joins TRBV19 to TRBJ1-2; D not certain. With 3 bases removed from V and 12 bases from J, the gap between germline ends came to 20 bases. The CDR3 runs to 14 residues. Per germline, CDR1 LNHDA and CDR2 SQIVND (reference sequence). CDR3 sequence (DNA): TGTGCCAGTAGTATGGCTACCCCCGCTATGAGGCACACCTTC. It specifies CASSMATPAMRHTF.

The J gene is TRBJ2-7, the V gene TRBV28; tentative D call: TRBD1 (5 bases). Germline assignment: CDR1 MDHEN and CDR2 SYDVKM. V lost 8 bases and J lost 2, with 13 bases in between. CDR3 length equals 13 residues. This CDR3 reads CASGHTVPYEQYF. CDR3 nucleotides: TGTGCCAGCGGACACACAGTTCCCTACGAGCAGTACTTC. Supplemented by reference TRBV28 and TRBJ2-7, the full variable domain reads DVKVTQSSRYLVKRTGEKVFLECVQDMDHENMFWYRQDPGLGLRLIYFSYDVKMKEKGDIPEGYSVSREKKERFSLILESASTNQTSMYLCASGHTVPYEQYFGPGTRLTVT.

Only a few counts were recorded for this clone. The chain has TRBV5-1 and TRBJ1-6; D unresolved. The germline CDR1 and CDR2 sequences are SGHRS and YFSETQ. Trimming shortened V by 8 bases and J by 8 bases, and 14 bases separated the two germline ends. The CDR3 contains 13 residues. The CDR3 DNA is TGCGCCAGTCGACCGAGGCCGGATTCACCCCTCCACTTT. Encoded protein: CASRPRPDSPLHF.

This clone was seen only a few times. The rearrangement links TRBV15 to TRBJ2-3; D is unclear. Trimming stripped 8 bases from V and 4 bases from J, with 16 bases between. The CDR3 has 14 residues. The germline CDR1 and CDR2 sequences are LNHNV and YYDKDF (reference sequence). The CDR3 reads CATRSRIPPDTQYF. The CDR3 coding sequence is TGTGCCACCCGATCGCGAATCCCCCCAGATACGCAGTATTTT.

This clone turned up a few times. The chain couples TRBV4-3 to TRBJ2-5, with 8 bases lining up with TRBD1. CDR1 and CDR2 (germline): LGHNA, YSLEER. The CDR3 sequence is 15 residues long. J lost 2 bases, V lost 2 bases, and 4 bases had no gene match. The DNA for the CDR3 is TGCGCCAGCAGCCAACAGGACAGGGCTCAAGAGACCCAGTACTTC. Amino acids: CASSQQDRAQETQYF.

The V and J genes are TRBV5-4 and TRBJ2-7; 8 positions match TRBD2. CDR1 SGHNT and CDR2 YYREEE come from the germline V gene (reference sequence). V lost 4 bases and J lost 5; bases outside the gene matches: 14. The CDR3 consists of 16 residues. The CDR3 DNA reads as TGTGCCAGCAGCCCAGGGGAGGGAGCGGGGGTTAACGAGCAGTACTTC. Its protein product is CASSPGEGAGVNEQYF.

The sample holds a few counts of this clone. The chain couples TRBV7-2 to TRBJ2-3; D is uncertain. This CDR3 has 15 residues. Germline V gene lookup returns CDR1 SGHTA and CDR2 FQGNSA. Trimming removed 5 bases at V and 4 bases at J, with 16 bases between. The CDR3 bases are TGTGCCAGCAGCAAAGCCGGTCACGAGGCAGATACGCAGTATTTT. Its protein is CASSKAGHEADTQYF.

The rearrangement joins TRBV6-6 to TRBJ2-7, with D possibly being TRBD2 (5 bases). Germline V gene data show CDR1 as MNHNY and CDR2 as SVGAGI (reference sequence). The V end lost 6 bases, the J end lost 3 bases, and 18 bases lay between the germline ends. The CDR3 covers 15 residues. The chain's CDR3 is CASSSRLAPYYEQYF. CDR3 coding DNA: TGTGCCAGCAGCAGCCGGCTAGCTCCTTACTACGAGCAGTACTTC.

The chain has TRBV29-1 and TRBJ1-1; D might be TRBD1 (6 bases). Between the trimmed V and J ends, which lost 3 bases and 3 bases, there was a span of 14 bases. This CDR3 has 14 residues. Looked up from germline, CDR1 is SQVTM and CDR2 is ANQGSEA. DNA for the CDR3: TGCAGCGTTGATATGGGGGCTGGGGACACTGAAGCTTTCTTT. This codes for CSVDMGAGDTEAFF. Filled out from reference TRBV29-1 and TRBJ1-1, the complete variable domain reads SAVISQKPSRDICQRGTSLTIQCQVDSQVTMMFWYRQQPGQSLTLIATANQGSEATYESGFVIDKFPISRPNLTFSTLTVSNMSPEDSSIYLCSVDMGAGDTEAFFGQGTRLTVV.

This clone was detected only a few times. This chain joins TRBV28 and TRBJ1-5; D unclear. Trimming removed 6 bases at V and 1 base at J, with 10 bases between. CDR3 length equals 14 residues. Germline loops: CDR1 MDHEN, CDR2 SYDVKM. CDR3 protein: CASSPVLSNQPQHF. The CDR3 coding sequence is TGTGCCAGCAGCCCTGTTTTAAGCAATCAGCCCCAGCATTTT.

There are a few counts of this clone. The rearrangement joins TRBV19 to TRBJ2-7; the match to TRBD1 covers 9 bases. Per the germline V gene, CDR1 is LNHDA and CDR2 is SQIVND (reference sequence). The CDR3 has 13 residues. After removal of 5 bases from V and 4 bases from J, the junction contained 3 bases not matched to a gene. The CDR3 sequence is CASSSDRGYEQYF. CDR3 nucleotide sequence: TGTGCCAGTAGTTCGGACAGGGGTTACGAGCAGTACTTC.

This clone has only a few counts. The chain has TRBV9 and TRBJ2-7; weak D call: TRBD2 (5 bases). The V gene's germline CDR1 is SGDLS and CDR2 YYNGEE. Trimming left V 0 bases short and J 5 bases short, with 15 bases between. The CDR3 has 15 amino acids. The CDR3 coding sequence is TGTGCCAGCAGCGTAGGGGGATCGGGATTCGACGAGCAGTACTTC. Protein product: CASSVGGSGFDEQYF.